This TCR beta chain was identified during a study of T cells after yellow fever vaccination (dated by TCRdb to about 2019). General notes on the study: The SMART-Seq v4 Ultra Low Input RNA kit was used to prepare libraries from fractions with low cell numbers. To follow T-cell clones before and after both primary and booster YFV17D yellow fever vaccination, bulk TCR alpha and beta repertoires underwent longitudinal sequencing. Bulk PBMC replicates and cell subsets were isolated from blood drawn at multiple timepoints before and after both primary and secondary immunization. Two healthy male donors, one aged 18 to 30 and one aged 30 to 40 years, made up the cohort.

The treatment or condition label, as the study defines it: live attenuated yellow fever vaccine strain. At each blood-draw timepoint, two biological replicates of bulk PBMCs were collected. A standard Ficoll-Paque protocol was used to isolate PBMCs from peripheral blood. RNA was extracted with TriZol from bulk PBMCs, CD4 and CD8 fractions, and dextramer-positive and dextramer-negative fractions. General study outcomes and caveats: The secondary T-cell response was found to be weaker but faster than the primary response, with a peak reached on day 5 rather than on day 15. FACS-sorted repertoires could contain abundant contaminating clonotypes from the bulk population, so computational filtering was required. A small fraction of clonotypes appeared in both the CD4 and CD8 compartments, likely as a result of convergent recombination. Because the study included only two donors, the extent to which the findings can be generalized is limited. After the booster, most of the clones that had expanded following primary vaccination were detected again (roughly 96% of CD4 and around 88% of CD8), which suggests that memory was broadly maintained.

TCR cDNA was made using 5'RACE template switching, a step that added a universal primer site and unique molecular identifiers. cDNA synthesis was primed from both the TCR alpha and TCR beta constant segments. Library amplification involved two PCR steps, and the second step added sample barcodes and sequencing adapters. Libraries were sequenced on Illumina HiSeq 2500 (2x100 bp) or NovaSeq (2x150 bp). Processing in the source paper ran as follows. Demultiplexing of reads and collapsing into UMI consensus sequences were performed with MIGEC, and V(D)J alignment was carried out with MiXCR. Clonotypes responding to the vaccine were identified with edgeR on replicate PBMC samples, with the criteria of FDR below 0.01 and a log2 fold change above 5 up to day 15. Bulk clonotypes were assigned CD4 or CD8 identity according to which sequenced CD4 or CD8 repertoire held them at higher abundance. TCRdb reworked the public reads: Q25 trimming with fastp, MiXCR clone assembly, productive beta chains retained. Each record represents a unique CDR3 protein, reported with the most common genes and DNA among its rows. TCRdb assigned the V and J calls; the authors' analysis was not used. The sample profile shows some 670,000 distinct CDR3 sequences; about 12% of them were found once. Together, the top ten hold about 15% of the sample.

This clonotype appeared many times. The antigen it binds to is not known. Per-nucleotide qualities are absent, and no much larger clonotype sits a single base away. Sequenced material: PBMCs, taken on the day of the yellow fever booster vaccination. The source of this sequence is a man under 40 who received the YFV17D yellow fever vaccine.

This receptor has the CDR3 CSAPAGRDTQYF. The DNA is as follows: TGCAGTGCTCCGGCGGGCAGGGATACGCAGTATTTT. Recombination connected TRBV20-1 to TRBJ2-3; the D gene is possibly TRBD2, with 5 bases matching. The CDR3 contains 12 residues, cysteine and phenylalanine counted. Solely the CDR3 DNA is kept, with 36 bases framed from the first base. The trim is 5 bases for V and 6 bases for J, with a gap of 12 bases between the germline ends. The germline V gene (reference sequence) specifies DFQATT as CDR1 and SNEGSKA as CDR2.